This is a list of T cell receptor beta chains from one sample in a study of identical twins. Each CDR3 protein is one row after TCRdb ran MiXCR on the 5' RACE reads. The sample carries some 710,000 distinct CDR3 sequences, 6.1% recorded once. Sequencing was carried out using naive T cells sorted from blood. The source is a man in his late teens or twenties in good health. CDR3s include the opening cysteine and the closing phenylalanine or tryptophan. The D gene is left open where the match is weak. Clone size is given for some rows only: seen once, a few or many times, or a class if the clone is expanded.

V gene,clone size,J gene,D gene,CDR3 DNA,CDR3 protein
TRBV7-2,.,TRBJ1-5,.,TGTGCCAGCAGCTTAGAAGAGGGTAGGGGCAATCAGCCCCAGCATTTT,CASSLEEGRGNQPQHF
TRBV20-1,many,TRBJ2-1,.,TGCAGTGCTAGAGATCTCGGATCGAGTCGGGAGTTACGGTTCTTC,CSARDLGSSRELRFF
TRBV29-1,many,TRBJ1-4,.,TGCAGCGTTGGCTTGCATATGGGGGAAAAACTGTTTTTT,CSVGLHMGEKLFF
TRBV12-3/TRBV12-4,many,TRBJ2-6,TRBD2,TGTGCCAGCCTAGCGGGAGTGGATGGGGCCAACGTCCTGACTTTC,CASLAGVDGANVLTF
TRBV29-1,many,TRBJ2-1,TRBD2,TGCAGCTACGGGACTAGCGGGAGGAATGAGCAGTTCTTC,CSYGTSGRNEQFF
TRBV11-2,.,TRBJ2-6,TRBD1,TGTGCCAGCAGCGCATTACAGGGGGCGCGGTATGGGGCCAACGTCCTGACTTTC,CASSALQGARYGANVLTF
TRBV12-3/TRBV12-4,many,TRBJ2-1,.,TGTGCCAGCAGTTCTGGCTCGGACTACAATGAGCAGTTCTTC,CASSSGSDYNEQFF
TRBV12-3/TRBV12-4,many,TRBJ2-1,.,TGTGCCAGCAGTCTATTGCGGGGCCCTTATGAGCAGTTCTTC,CASSLLRGPYEQFF
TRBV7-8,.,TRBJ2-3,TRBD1,TGTGCCAGCAGCTTAGGGGACAGGGGTTTGGGAGATACGCAGTATTTT,CASSLGDRGLGDTQYF
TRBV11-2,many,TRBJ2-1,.,TGTGCCAGCAGCCCCCGTGAGCAGTTCTTC,CASSPREQFF
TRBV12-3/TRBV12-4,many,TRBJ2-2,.,TGTGCCAGCAGTAGGGTTGAGTCCGGGGAGCTGTTTTTT,CASSRVESGELFF
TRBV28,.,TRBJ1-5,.,TGTGCCAGCAGTCGACCTCATAGCAATCAGCCCCAGCATTTT,CASSRPHSNQPQHF
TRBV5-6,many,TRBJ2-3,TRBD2,TGTGCCAGCAGCTTGGAGCACCCGGGACTAGCCCCCACAGATACGCAGTATTTT,CASSLEHPGLAPTDTQYF
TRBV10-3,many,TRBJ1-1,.,TGTGCCATCAGTGACGGGTGGGGAGGGAACACTGAAGCTTTCTTT,CAISDGWGGNTEAFF
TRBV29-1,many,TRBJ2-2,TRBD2,TGCAGCGTTGCGGGACTAGCGTCCGCCGGGGAGCTGTTTTTT,CSVAGLASAGELFF
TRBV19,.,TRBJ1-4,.,TGTGCCAGTCAAGAAACGCGAAACAGGGTCTTGGGTGAAAAACTGTTTTTT,CASQETRNRVLGEKLFF
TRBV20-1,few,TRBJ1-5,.,TGCAGTGTTGAGTTGGGGGGCAGGGGCAATCAGCCCCAGCATTTT,CSVELGGRGNQPQHF
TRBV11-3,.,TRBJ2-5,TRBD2,TGTGCCACTAAGCGGGAGGTGGGAGAGACCCAGTACTTC,CATKREVGETQYF
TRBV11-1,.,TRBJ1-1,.,TGTGCCAGCAGCATACGAGGGGGAGAGCGCCTCGCCGACACTGAAGCTTTCTTT,CASSIRGGERLADTEAFF
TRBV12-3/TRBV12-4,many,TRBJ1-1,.,TGTGCCAGCAGTTGGGGGGGAGACACTGAAGCTTTCTTT,CASSWGGDTEAFF
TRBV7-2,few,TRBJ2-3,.,TGTGCCAGCAGCCGACGGGAATTGACTAGACTCACAGATACGCAGTATTTT,CASSRRELTRLTDTQYF
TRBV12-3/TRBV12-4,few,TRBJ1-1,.,TGTGCCAGCAGTTTAAATATCGGGGGAACTGAAGCTTTCTTT,CASSLNIGGTEAFF
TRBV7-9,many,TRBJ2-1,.,TGTGCCAGCAGCTTACCCCAGATAGCGTATGAGCAGTTCTTC,CASSLPQIAYEQFF
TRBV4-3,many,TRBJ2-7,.,TGCGCCAGCAGCCAAGCGGGTGGTGGGGCCATCTACGAGCAGTACTTC,CASSQAGGGAIYEQYF
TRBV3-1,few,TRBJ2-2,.,TGTGCCAGCAGCCAAATCTCGGGACTCAACACCGGGGAGCTGTTTTTT,CASSQISGLNTGELFF
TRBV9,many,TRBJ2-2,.,TGTGCCAGCAGAAGGGAGAACACCGGGGAGCTGTTTTTT,CASRRENTGELFF
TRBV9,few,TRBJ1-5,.,TGTGCCAGCAGCGTATCGCCCCCCGGGACGGAGCATTTT,CASSVSPPGTEHF
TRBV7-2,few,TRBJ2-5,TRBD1,TGTGCCAGCAGTTTCGACAGGGGGAGGACAGAGACCCAGTACTTC,CASSFDRGRTETQYF
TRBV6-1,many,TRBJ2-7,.,TGTGCCAGCAGTGAAGGTCCGGGGGCCGCCTACGAGCAGTACTTC,CASSEGPGAAYEQYF
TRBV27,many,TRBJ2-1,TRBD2,TGTGCCAGCAGTTTTCTGACTAGCGGGAGGGTCTACAATGAGCAGTTCTTC,CASSFLTSGRVYNEQFF